The present T cell receptor beta chain was sequenced within a study of T cell responses to AZD1222 COVID-19 vaccine. J gave up 6 bases and V 4 bases, and 8 bases lay outside the gene matches. Germline V gives CDR1 MNHNY, CDR2 SVGAGI (reference sequence). The CDR3 covers 14 residues. Profiled with immunoSEQ multiplex PCR; TCRdb holds only in-frame clones, not every one. Among around 92,000 clones listed, just over 90% were seen once. The V gene is TRBV6-6, the J gene TRBJ2-7, with TRBD1 matching 8 bases. Sequences were derived from peripheral blood, sampled on day 0 of AZD1222 vaccination. The source of this sequence is an adult in good health. The CDR3 DNA reads TGTGCCAGCAGTTTGACAGGGGAGCGCAGCGAGCAGTACTTC. Amino acid sequence: CASSLTGERSEQYF.